The 18 T cell receptor beta chains given below trace back to one sample, sequenced in a study of CD8+ T cells in alopecia areata. The treatment is: oral pan-JAK inhibitor, 5-10 mg twice daily. RNA extraction was followed by reverse transcription into cDNA, which acted as the sequencing template. Sequencing was performed with immunoSEQ multiplex PCR; in TCRdb, only in-frame clones are kept and a portion is missing. There are about 200,000 clones in the sample; 58% occur only once, and 5.5% lies in the top ten. Specimen: CD4+ T cells sorted from blood, collected at week 24, from a patient treated with tofacitinib. The receptors were sampled from a human donor with alopecia areata.

This sequence joins TRBV7-2 and TRBJ2-5, with TRBD2 matching over 8 bases. V shed 1 base and J 1 base; nucleotides not matched to a gene: 5. The CDR3 has 16 amino acids. Germline V gene sequence: CDR1 SGHTA, CDR2 FQGNSA. CDR3 residues: CASSLGGGGPQETQYF. CDR3 DNA sequence: TGTGCCAGCAGCTTAGGTGGCGGGGGGCCCCAAGAGACCCAGTACTTC.

This clone showed up just a few times. The chain uses TRBV15 and TRBJ2-1, with TRBD1 as a possible D gene (5 bases). This CDR3 has 16 residues. Trimming shortened V by 0 bases and J by 9 bases, and 18 bases separated the two germline ends. CDR1 and CDR2 (germline): LNHNV, YYDKDF (reference sequence). The CDR3 here is CATSRDLGQGAREQFF. In DNA, the CDR3 is TGTGCCACCAGCAGAGATCTTGGTCAAGGGGCGCGTGAGCAGTTCTTC.

The chain combines TRBV30 with TRBJ2-7; no reliable D call. Germline V gives CDR1 GTSNPN, CDR2 SVGIG (reference sequence). V was clipped by 5 bases and J by 0 bases, with 8 bases between them. The CDR3 contains 12 residues. Written as DNA, the CDR3 is TGTGCCTGGGGCATGAGCTCCTACGAGCAGTACTTC. Its protein product is CAWGMSSYEQYF.

The gene calls are TRBV7-2 and TRBJ1-2; 9 bases map to TRBD1. This CDR3 region has 15 residues. V shed 4 bases and J 6 bases; nucleotides not matched to a gene: 9. Looked up from germline, CDR1 is SGHTA and CDR2 is FQGNSA. CDR3 DNA sequence: TGTGCCAGCAGCTCGGCCCCGGGACAGGGACATGGCTACACCTTC. Translated, it gives CASSSAPGQGHGYTF.

The chain employs TRBV14 and TRBJ2-1; 9 bases line up with TRBD2. The V gene's germline CDR1 is SGHDN and CDR2 FVKESK. Trimming at V came to 1 base and at J to 9 bases, leaving 7 bases not matched to a gene. This CDR3 has 15 amino acids. The CDR3 DNA reads TGTGCCAGCAGCCAAGCCCGCGGGAGGGCCGCTGAGCAGTTCTTC. It translates to CASSQARGRAAEQFF.

The chain uses TRBV7-9 and TRBJ2-5, with D perhaps matching TRBD1 or TRBD2 (5 bases each). This CDR3 contains 15 residues. Germline CDR1 is SEHNR and CDR2 is FQNEAQ (reference sequence). The V gene lost 5 bases and the J gene lost 7 bases, with 20 bases spanning the gap. The chain's CDR3 is CASSPGRQSARTQYF. The DNA for the CDR3 is TGTGCCAGCAGCCCGGGACGGCAGTCCGCACGGACCCAGTACTTC.

This clone was observed once. The chain uses TRBV15 and TRBJ2-1; no reliable D call. There are 14 residues in the CDR3. With 1 base removed from V and 6 bases from J, the gap between germline ends came to 10 bases. In germline, CDR1 is LNHNV, CDR2 YYDKDF (reference sequence). The chain's CDR3 is CATSRVMNSNEQFF. The CDR3 nucleotides are TGTGCCACCAGCAGAGTAATGAATAGCAATGAGCAGTTCTTC. Based on the CDR3 plus reference TRBV15 and TRBJ2-1, the full variable domain is DAMVIQNPRYQVTQFGKPVTLSCSQTLNHNVMYWYQQKSSQAPKLLFHYYDKDFNNEADTPDNFQSRRPNTSFCFLDIRSPGLGDTAMYLCATSRVMNSNEQFFGPGTRLTVL.

This chain links TRBV25-1 with TRBJ2-3, with 9 bases lining up with TRBD2. Per the germline V gene, CDR1 is MGHDK and CDR2 is SYGVNS. V was clipped by 7 bases and J by 2 bases; unmatched bases: 10. The CDR3 runs to 16 residues. The CDR3 bases are TGTGCCAGCACCGCCAGAAGCGGGGGGATCACAGATACGCAGTATTTT. It translates to CASTARSGGITDTQYF.

The V gene is TRBV18, the J gene TRBJ2-7; TRBD2 aligns across 10 bases. The CDR3 length is 18 residues. Losses at the gene ends were 6 bases for V and 1 base for J; bases not matched to a gene: 15. Germline V gives CDR1 KGHSH, CDR2 LQKENI. The CDR3 is CASSRKSSPSGRSYEQYF. CDR3 in DNA: TGTGCCAGCTCCCGTAAATCCTCGCCTAGCGGGAGATCCTACGAGCAGTACTTC.

The genes are TRBV7-2 and TRBJ1-5; 7 bases agree with TRBD1. Germline V gene data show CDR1 as SGHTA and CDR2 as FQGNSA. After removal of 3 bases from V and 6 bases from J, the junction contained 5 bases not matched to a gene. The CDR3 covers 14 residues. The CDR3 protein is CASSLTTGSQPQHF. The DNA for the CDR3 is TGTGCCAGCAGCTTGACGACAGGGAGTCAGCCCCAGCATTTT.

The chain employs TRBV7-2 and TRBJ2-7, with TRBD1 matching over 7 bases. This CDR3 spans 18 amino acids. Germline assignment: CDR1 SGHTA and CDR2 FQGNSA. The trim removed 5 bases at V and 2 bases at J, leaving 18 bases unmatched. CDR3 sequence reads: CASSVRNPTGRSAYEQYF. CDR3 nucleotides: TGTGCCAGCAGCGTAAGAAACCCGACAGGGCGTTCTGCCTACGAGCAGTACTTC.

The chain has TRBV27 and TRBJ2-3; 8 nucleotides match TRBD2. The CDR3 is 15 amino acids. The junction had 9 bases not matched to a gene; V was cut back by 3 bases and J by 7 bases. Germline lookup yields CDR1 MNHEY and CDR2 SMNVEV (reference sequence). The CDR3 reads CASSLSGLAGHTQYF. The CDR3 nucleotides are TGTGCCAGCAGTTTGTCTGGGCTAGCGGGCCATACGCAGTATTTT.

The chain joins TRBV18 to TRBJ2-5; D remains ambiguous. The ends were cut back, 3 bases at V and 0 bases at J, with 8 bases in the middle. Germline CDR1 and CDR2: KGHSH and LQKENI. This CDR3 contains 14 residues. This chain's CDR3 is CASSPSEYQETQYF. The CDR3 DNA reads TGTGCCAGCTCACCGTCCGAGTACCAAGAGACCCAGTACTTC.

The chain couples TRBV5-1 to TRBJ2-7; tentatively, D is TRBD2 (6 bases). Between the trimmed V and J ends, which lost 4 bases and 1 base, there was a span of 9 bases. The CDR3 length is 13 residues. Germline V gene data show CDR1 as SGHRS and CDR2 as YFSETQ. The CDR3 DNA is TGCGCCAGCAGCAACGGGGGATCCTACGAGCAGTACTTC. Translation gives CASSNGGSYEQYF.

The genes are TRBV7-2 and TRBJ2-5; a weak D match, TRBD2 (6 bases). This CDR3 is 14 amino acids long. V gave up 3 bases and J gave up 9 bases, with 17 bases separating them. Germline V gene sequence: CDR1 SGHTA, CDR2 FQGNSA. Written as DNA, the CDR3 is TGTGCCAGCAGCTTGCCTAGCGCCCTCATGGCCCAGTACTTC. Protein product: CASSLPSALMAQYF.

This clone was counted a few times. V is TRBV30 and J is TRBJ2-5; D is unclear. The V and J ends lost 2 bases and 3 bases respectively, with 10 bases between them. The V gene's germline CDR1 is GTSNPN and CDR2 SVGIG (reference sequence). CDR3 size: 13 residues. As DNA, the CDR3 is TGTGCCTGGAGTCTCCTGGCAGAAGAGACCCAGTACTTC. Amino acids: CAWSLLAEETQYF.

About this clone itself: A junction end diverges from the germline sequence, so it may reflect a read error. V usage is TRBV7-2 and J usage is TRBJ1-2; TRBD1 aligns across 8 bases. CDR1 SGHTA and CDR2 FQGNSA come from the germline V gene. CDR3 size: 17 residues. The CDR3 sequence: CASSLSRGQYRGYDYTF. CDR3 coding DNA: TGTGCCAGCAGCTTAAGCAGGGGGCAATACCGGGGCTATGACTACACCTTC.

The chain couples TRBV4-1 to TRBJ1-2; D is uncertain. In germline, CDR1 is MGHRA, CDR2 YSYEKL. This CDR3 contains 14 residues. V lost 1 base and J lost 6, with 12 bases in between. CDR3: CASSQVWIRDGYTF. CDR3 nucleotide sequence: TGCGCCAGCAGCCAAGTCTGGATTAGGGATGGCTACACCTTC.